This TCR beta chain is from a study of neoadjuvant nivolumab and ipilimumab in lung cancer. Findings and limits, study-wide: Only two of four nivolumab-treated tumors gained richness and clonality by surgery. TCR clonality did not significantly correlate with pathologic tumor regression.

Clones were sequenced by immunoSEQ multiplex PCR, and TCRdb holds only the in-frame ones, with some missing. The sample lists more than 8,500 clones; about 74% were seen once. This clone occurred a few times. As yet, its antigen is unknown. The CDR3 loop spans 16 amino acids. The germline CDR1 and CDR2 sequences are KGHSH and LQKENI. The J segment lost 0 bases and the V segment lost 3 bases, leaving 7 bases of the junction unmatched. The TCR originated in an adult with non-small cell lung cancer. Some clones in this sample may be carry-over from other donors' samples. The sample consisted of tumor tissue, taken after neoadjuvant nivolumab, alone or with ipilimumab, at or shortly before surgery. The V gene is TRBV18, the J gene TRBJ2-7; 8 nucleotides line up with TRBD1. The CDR3 nucleotides are TGTGCCAGCTCACCGAGTTGGGACAGGAGCTCCTACGAGCAGTACTTC. It specifies CASSPSWDRSSYEQYF.